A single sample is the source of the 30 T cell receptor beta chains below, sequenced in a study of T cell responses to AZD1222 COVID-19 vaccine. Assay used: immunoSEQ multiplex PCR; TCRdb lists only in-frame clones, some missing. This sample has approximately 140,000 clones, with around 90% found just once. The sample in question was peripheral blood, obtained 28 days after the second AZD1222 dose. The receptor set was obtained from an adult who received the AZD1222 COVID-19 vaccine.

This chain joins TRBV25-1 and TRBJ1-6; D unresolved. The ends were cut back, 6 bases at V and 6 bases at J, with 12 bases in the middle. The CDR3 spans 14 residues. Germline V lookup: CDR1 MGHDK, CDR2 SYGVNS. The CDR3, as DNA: TGTGCCAGCAGGGACGGTGGATTTAATTCACCCCTCCACTTT. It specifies CASRDGGFNSPLHF.

This CDR3 is CASSLGQASNYGYTF. In DNA form, the CDR3 reads TGTGCCAGCAGCTTGGGTCAAGCCTCTAACTATGGCTACACCTTC. This chain links TRBV5-4 with TRBJ1-2; no clear D. With 0 bases removed from V and 0 bases from J, the gap between germline ends came to 9 bases. The CDR3 extends over 15 amino acids. The germline V gene has CDR1 SGHNT and CDR2 YYREEE (reference sequence).

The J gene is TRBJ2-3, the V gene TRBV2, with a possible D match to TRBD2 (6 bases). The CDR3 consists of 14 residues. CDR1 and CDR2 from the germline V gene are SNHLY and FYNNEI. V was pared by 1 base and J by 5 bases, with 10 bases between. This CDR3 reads CASSEGGLQDTQYF. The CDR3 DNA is TGTGCCAGCAGTGAAGGGGGACTTCAAGATACGCAGTATTTT.

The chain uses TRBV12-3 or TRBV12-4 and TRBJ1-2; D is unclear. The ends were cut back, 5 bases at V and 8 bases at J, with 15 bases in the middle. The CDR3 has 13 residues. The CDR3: CASSPHYFEGYTF. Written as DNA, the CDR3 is TGTGCCAGCAGTCCTCATTATTTCGAAGGCTACACCTTC.

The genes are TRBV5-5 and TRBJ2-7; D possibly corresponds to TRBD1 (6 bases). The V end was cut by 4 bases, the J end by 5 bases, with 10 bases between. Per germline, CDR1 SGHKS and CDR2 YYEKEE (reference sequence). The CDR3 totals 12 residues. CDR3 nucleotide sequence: TGTGCCAGCAGCACAGGGTTCCACGAGCAGTACTTC. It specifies CASSTGFHEQYF.

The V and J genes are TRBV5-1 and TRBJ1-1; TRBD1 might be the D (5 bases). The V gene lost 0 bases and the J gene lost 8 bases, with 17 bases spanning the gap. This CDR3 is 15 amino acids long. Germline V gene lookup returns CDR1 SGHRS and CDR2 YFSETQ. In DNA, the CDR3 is TGCGCCAGCAGCTTGGTATTGGGACCGGGGTTGGAAGCTTTCTTT. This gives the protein CASSLVLGPGLEAFF.

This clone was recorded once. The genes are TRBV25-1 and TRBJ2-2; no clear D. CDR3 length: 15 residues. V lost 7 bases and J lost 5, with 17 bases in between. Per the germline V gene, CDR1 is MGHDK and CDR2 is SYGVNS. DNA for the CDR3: TGTGCCAGCACCTCAGAAAGAATACCAACCGGGGAGCTGTTTTTT. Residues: CASTSERIPTGELFF.

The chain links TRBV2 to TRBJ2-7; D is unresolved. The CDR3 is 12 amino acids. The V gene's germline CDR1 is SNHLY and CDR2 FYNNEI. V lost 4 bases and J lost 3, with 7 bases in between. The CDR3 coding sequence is TGTGCCAGCAGTGGCCTGAACTACGAGCAGTACTTC. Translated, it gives CASSGLNYEQYF.

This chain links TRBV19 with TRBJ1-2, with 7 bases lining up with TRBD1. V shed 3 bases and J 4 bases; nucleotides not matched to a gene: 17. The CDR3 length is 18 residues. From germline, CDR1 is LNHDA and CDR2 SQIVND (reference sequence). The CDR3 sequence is CASSIGSGRDRHRYGYTF. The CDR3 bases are TGTGCCAGTAGTATCGGTAGTGGTAGGGACAGACATCGCTATGGCTACACCTTC.

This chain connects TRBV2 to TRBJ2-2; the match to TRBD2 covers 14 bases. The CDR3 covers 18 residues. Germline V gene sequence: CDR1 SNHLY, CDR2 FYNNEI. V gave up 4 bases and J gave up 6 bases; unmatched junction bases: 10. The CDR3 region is CASSAGTSGSISPGELFF. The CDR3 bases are TGTGCCAGCAGTGCCGGGACTAGCGGGAGTATCTCTCCCGGGGAGCTGTTTTTT.

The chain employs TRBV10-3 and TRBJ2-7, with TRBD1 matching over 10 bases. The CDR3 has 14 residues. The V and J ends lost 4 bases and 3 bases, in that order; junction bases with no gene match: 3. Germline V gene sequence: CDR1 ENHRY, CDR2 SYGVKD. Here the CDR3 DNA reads TGTGCCATCAGTGGGGGGACAGGGGACTACGAGCAGTACTTC. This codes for CAISGGTGDYEQYF.

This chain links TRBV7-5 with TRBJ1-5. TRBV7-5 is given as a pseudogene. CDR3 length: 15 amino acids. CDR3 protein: CVRSLQWGSYQPQHF. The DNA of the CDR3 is TGTGTCAGAAGCCTTCAGTGGGGGTCCTATCAGCCCCAGCATTTT.

The chain's CDR3 is CASSSVGGRETQYF. CDR3 in DNA: TGTGCCAGCAGCTCCGTGGGGGGGCGGGAGACCCAGTACTTC. This sequence joins TRBV5-4 and TRBJ2-5, with D perhaps matching TRBD2 (7 bases). CDR3 length equals 14 residues. CDR1 SGHNT and CDR2 YYREEE come from the germline V gene (reference sequence). Trimming stripped 3 bases from V and 5 bases from J, with 14 bases between.

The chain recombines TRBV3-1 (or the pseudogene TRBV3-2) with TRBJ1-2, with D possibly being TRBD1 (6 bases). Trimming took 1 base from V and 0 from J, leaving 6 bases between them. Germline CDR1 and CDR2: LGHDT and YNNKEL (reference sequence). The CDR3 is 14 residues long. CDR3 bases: TGTGCCAGCAGCCAAGCAGGGGCTAACTATGGCTACACCTTC. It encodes CASSQAGANYGYTF.

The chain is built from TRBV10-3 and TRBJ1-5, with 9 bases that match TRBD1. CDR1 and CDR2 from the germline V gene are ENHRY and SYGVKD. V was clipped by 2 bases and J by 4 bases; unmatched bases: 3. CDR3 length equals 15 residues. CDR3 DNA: TGTGCCATCAGTGAGACCGGGACAGGGAATCAGCCCCAGCATTTT. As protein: CAISETGTGNQPQHF.

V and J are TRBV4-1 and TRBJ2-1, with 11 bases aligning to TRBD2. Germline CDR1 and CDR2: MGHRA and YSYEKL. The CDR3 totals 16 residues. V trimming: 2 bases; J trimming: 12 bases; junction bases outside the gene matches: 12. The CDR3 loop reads CASSQPTAPGLAVQFF. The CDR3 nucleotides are TGCGCCAGCAGCCAACCTACCGCCCCGGGACTAGCGGTGCAGTTCTTC.

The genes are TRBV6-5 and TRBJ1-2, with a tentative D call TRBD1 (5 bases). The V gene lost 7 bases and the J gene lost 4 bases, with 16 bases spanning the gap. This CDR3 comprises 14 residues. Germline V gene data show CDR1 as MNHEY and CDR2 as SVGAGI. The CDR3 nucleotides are TGTGCCAGCAAGACGGGCAGGGAGGGCTATGGCTACACCTTC. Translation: CASKTGREGYGYTF.

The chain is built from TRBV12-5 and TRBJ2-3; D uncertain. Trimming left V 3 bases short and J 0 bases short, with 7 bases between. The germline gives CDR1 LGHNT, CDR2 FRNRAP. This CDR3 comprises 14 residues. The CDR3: CASGLESSTDTQYF. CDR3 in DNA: TGTGCTAGTGGTTTAGAATCAAGCACAGATACGCAGTATTTT.

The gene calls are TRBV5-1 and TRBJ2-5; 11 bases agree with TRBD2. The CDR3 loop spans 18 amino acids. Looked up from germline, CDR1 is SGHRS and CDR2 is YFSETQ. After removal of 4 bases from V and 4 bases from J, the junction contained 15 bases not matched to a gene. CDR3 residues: CASSPKLAGVVGGETQYF. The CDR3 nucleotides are TGCGCCAGCAGCCCCAAACTAGCGGGAGTGGTAGGGGGAGAGACCCAGTACTTC.

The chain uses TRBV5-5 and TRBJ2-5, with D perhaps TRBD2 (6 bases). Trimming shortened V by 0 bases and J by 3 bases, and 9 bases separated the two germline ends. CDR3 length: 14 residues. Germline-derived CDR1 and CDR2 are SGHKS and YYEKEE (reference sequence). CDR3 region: CASSLVGGKETQYF. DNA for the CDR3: TGTGCCAGCAGCTTGGTGGGAGGTAAAGAGACCCAGTACTTC.

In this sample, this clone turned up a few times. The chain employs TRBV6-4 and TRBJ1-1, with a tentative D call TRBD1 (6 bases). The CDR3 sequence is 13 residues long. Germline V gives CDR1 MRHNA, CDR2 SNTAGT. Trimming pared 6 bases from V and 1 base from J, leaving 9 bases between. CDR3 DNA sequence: TGTGCCAGCAGGGCGACAGGGAACACTGAAGCTTTCTTT. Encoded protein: CASRATGNTEAFF.

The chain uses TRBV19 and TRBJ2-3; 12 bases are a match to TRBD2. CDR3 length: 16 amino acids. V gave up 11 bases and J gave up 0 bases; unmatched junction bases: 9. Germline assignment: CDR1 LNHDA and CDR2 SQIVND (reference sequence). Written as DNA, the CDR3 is TGTGCCGGATGGACTAGCGGGACCCCTAGCACAGATACGCAGTATTTT. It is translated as CAGWTSGTPSTDTQYF.

CDR3: CATSPSLLYNEQFF. Here the CDR3 DNA reads TGTGCCACCAGCCCTAGCCTTCTCTACAATGAGCAGTTCTTC. The chain links TRBV15 to TRBJ2-1, with D maybe TRBD2 (5 bases). The germline gives CDR1 LNHNV, CDR2 YYDKDF (reference sequence). The CDR3 is 14 amino acids. V gave up 5 bases and J gave up 3 bases, with 11 bases separating them.

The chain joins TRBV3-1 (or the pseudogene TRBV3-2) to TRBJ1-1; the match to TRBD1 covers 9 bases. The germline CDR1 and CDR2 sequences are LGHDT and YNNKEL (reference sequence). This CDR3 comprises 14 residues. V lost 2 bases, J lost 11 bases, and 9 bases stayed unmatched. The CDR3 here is CASSQRTGVLGAFF. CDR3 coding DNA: TGTGCCAGCAGCCAAAGGACAGGGGTACTAGGGGCTTTCTTT.

The CDR3 DNA reads as TGTGCCAGCAGCGGACGGGACACCTACGAGCAGTACTTC. It specifies CASSGRDTYEQYF. The V and J genes are TRBV9 and TRBJ2-7, with D maybe TRBD1 (6 bases). The CDR3 runs 13 residues. V was cut by 3 bases and J by 2 bases, with 9 bases left in between. Germline V gene lookup returns CDR1 SGDLS and CDR2 YYNGEE.

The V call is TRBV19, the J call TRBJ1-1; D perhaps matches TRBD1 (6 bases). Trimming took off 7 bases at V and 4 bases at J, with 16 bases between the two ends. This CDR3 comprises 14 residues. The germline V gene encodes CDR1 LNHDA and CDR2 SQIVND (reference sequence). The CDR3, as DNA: TGTGCCAGTAACCAGGCAGGGGTGGCCACTGAAGCTTTCTTT. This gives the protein CASNQAGVATEAFF.

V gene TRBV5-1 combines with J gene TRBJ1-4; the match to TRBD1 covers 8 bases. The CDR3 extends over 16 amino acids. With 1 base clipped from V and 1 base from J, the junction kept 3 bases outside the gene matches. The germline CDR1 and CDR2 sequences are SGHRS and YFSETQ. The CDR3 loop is CASSLNGQGTNEKLFF. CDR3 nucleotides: TGCGCCAGCAGCTTGAATGGACAGGGAACTAATGAAAAACTGTTTTTT. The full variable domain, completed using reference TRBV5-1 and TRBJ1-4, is KAGVTQTPRYLIKTRGQQVTLSCSPISGHRSVSWYQQTPGQGLQFLFEYFSETQRNKGNFPGRFSGRQFSNSRSEMNVSTLELGDSALYLCASSLNGQGTNEKLFFGSGTQLSVL.

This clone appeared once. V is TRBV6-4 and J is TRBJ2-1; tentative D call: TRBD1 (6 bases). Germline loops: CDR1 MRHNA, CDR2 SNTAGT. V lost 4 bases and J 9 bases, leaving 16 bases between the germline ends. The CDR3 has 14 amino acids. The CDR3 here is CASSGKLGASEQFF. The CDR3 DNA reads TGTGCCAGCAGTGGCAAGCTGGGGGCTAGTGAGCAGTTCTTC.

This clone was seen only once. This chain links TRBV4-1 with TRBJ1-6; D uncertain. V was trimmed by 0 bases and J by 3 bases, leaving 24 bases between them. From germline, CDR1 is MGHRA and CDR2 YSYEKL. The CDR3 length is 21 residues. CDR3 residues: CASSQDYEYSSQDYYNSPLHF. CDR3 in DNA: TGCGCCAGCAGCCAAGATTATGAGTACAGTTCCCAAGATTACTATAATTCACCCCTCCACTTT.

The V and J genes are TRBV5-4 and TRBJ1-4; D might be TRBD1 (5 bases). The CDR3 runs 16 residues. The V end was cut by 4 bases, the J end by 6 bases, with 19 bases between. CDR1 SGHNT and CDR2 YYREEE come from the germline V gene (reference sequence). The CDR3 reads CASSAGGGQYDEKLFF. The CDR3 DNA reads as TGTGCCAGCAGCGCGGGGGGAGGGCAGTACGATGAAAAACTGTTTTTT.